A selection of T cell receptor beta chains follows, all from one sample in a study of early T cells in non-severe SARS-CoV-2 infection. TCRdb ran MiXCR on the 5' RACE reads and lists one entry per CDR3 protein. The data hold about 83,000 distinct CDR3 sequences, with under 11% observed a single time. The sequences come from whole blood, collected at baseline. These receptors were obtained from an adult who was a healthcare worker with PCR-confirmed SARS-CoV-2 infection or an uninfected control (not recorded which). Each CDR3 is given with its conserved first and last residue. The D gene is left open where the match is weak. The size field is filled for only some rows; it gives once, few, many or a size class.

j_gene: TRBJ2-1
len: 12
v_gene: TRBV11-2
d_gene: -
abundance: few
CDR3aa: CASSYQGSQQFF
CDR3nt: TGTGCCAGCAGCTACCAGGGGTCCCAGCAGTTCTTC

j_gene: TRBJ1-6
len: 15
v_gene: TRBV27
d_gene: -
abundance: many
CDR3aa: CASSLYGMGNSPLHF
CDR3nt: TGTGCCAGCAGTTTATACGGGATGGGGAATTCACCCCTCCACTTT

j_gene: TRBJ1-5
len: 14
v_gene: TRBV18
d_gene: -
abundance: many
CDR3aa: CASSPGDNNQPQHF
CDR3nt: TGTGCCAGCTCACCAGGGGATAACAATCAGCCCCAGCATTTT

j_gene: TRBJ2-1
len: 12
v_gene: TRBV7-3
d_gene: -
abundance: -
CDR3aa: CASSQGIGEQFF
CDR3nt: TGTGCCAGCAGCCAAGGCATAGGCGAGCAGTTCTTC

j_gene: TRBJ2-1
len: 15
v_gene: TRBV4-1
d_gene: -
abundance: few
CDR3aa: CASSQGTASYNEQFF
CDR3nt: TGCGCCAGCAGCCAAGGGACAGCCTCCTACAATGAGCAGTTCTTC

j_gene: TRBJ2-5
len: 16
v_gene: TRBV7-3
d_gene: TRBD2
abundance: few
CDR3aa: CASSSGTSGLWETQYF
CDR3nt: TGTGCCAGCAGCTCCGGGACTAGCGGTCTCTGGGAGACCCAGTACTTC

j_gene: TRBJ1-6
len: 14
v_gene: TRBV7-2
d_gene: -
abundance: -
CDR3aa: CASSLGEWNSPLHF
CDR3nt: TGTGCCAGCAGCTTAGGGGAATGGAATTCACCCCTCCACTTT

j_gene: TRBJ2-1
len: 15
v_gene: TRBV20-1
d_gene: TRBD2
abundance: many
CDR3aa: CSARVTSGQRNEQFF
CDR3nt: TGCAGTGCTAGAGTAACTAGCGGACAGAGGAATGAGCAGTTCTTC

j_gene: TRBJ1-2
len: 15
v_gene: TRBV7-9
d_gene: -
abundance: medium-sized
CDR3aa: CASSTGYPSHPGYTF
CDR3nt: TGTGCCAGCAGCACAGGGTACCCCTCCCATCCGGGCTACACCTTC

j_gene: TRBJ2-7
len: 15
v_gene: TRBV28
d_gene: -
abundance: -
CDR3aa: CASSSAGGFDYEQYF
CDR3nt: TGTGCCAGCAGTTCAGCCGGGGGATTTGACTACGAGCAGTACTTC

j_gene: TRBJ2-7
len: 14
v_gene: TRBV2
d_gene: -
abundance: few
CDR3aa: CASSEGLVAPEQYF
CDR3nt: TGTGCCAGCAGTGAAGGGCTAGTGGCCCCCGAGCAGTACTTC

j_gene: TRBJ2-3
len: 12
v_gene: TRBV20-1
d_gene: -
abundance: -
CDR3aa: CSARPSTDTQYF
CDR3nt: TGCAGTGCCCGCCCAAGCACAGATACGCAGTATTTT

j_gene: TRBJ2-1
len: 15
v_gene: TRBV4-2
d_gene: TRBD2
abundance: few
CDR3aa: CASSQVTSPRNEQFF
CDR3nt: TGTGCCAGCAGCCAAGTGACTAGCCCCAGGAATGAGCAGTTCTTC

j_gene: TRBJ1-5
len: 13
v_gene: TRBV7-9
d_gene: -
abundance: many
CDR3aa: CASSAVSGQPQHF
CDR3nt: TGTGCCAGCAGCGCTGTTTCTGGTCAGCCCCAGCATTTT

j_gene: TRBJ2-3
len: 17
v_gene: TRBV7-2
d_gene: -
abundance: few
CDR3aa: CASSLHRLTVGTDTQYF
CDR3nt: TGTGCCAGCAGCTTACATCGTCTTACTGTAGGGACAGATACGCAGTATTTT

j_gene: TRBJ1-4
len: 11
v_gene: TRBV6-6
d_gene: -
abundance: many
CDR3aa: CASSRGEKLFF
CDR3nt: TGTGCCAGCAGTAGAGGGGAAAAACTGTTTTTT

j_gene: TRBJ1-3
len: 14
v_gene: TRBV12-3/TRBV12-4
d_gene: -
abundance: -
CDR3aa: CASSQQGVGNTIYF
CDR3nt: TGTGCCAGCAGTCAACAGGGAGTTGGAAACACCATATATTTT

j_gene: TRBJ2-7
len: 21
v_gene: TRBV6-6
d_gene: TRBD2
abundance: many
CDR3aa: CASSYTRTGLAGAGSSYEQYF
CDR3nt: TGTGCCAGCAGTTACACCCGGACGGGGCTAGCGGGAGCGGGGAGCTCCTACGAGCAGTACTTC

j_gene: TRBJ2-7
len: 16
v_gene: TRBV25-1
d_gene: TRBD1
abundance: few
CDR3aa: CASSAIGRTGAREQYF
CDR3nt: TGTGCCAGCAGTGCTATAGGTAGGACAGGGGCGCGCGAGCAGTACTTC

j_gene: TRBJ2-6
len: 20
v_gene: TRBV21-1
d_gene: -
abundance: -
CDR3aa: CASSTSPPGQGTPGANVLTF
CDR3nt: TGTGCCAGCAGCACTAGCCCCCCGGGACAGGGGACGCCTGGGGCCAACGTCCTGACTTTC

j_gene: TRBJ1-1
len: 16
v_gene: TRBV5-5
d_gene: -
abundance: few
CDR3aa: CASSRAIRGRDTEAFF
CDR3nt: TGTGCCAGCAGCCGGGCCATCAGGGGAAGGGACACTGAAGCTTTCTTT

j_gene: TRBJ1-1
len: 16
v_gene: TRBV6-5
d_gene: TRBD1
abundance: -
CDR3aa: CASSPDLTGAGTEAFF
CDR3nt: TGTGCCAGCAGTCCAGACTTGACAGGGGCGGGCACTGAAGCTTTCTTT

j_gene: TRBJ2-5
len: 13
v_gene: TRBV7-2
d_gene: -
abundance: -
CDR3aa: CASGRRGQETQYF
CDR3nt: TGTGCCAGCGGCCGAAGGGGGCAAGAGACCCAGTACTTC

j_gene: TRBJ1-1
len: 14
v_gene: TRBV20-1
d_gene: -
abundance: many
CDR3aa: CSATPDSSNTEAFF
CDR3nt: TGCAGTGCTACCCCTGACAGTTCGAACACTGAAGCTTTCTTT

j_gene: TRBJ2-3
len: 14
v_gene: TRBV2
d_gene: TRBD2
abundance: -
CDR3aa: CASSSTSVADTQYF
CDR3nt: TGTGCCAGCAGCTCCACTAGCGTCGCAGATACGCAGTATTTT

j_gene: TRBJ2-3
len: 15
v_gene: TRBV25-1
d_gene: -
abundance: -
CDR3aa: CASSEFLGLGDTQYF
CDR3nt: TGTGCCAGCAGTGAATTTCTGGGTCTAGGGGATACGCAGTATTTT

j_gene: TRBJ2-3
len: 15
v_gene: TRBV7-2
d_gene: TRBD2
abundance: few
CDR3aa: CASSRGGSGTDTQYF
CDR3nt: TGTGCCAGCAGCCGCGGGGGAAGCGGCACAGATACGCAGTATTTT

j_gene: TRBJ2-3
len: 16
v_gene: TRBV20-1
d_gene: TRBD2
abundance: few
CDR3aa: CSAEGLAGPGTDTQYF
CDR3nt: TGCAGTGCTGAGGGCCTAGCGGGCCCCGGCACAGATACGCAGTATTTT

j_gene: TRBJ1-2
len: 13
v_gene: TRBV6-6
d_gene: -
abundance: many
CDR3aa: CASTEGGAGGYTF
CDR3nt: TGTGCCAGCACCGAGGGGGGGGCAGGCGGCTACACCTTC

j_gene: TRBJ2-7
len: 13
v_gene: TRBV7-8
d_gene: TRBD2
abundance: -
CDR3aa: CASSYDTSGRSYF
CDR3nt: TGTGCCAGCAGCTATGATACTAGCGGGAGATCATACTTC

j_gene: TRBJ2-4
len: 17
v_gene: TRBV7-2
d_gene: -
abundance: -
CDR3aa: CASSLRLAAKAKNIQYF
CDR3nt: TGTGCCAGCAGCTTAAGGTTGGCCGCCAAAGCCAAAAACATTCAGTACTTC

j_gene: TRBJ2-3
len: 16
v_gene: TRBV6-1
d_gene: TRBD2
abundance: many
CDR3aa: CASSESTSGKTDTQYF
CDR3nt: TGTGCCAGCAGTGAAAGCACTAGCGGGAAAACAGATACGCAGTATTTT

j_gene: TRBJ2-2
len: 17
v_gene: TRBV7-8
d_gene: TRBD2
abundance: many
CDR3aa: CASSFSRREGGTGELFF
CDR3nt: TGTGCCAGCAGCTTCTCTAGGCGGGAGGGAGGAACCGGGGAGCTGTTTTTT

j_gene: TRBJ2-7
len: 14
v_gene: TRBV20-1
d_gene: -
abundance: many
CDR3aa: CSASESKRTYEQYF
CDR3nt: TGCAGTGCTAGCGAATCTAAACGGACCTACGAGCAGTACTTC

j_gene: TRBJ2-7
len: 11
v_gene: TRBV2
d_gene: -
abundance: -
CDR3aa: CASSISGEQYF
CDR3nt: TGTGCCAGCAGTATAAGCGGGGAGCAGTACTTC

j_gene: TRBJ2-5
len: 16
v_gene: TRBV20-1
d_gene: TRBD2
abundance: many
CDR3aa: CSAIQREGKIPETQYF
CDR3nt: TGCAGTGCTATCCAGCGGGAGGGCAAGATCCCAGAGACCCAGTACTTC

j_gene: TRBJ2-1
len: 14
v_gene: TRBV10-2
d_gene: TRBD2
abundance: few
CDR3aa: CASTQAGIYNEQFF
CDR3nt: TGCGCCAGCACCCAAGCGGGGATATACAATGAGCAGTTCTTC

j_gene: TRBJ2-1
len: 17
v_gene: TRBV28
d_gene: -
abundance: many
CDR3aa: CASIEVRTGGSNNEQFF
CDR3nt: TGTGCCAGCATAGAAGTCCGGACCGGAGGAAGTAACAATGAGCAGTTCTTC

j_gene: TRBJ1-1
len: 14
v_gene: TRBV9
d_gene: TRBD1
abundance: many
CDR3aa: CASNRDRGDTEAFF
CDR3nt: TGTGCCAGCAATAGGGACAGGGGCGATACTGAAGCTTTCTTT

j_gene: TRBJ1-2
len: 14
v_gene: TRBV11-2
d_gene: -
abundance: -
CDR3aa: CASSPAGEGIGYTF
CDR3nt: TGTGCCAGCAGCCCAGCGGGGGAGGGGATTGGCTACACCTTC

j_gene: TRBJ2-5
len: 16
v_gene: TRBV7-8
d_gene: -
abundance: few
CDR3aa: CASSLAGVAAQETQYF
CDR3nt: TGTGCCAGCAGCTTAGCGGGAGTAGCAGCTCAAGAGACCCAGTACTTC

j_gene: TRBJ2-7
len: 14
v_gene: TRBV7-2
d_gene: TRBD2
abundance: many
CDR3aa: CASSFSSGPYEQYF
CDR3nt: TGTGCCAGCAGCTTCTCTAGCGGACCCTACGAGCAGTACTTC

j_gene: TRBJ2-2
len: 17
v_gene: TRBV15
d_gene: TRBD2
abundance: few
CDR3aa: CATSSWSGRANTGELFF
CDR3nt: TGTGCCACCAGCAGCTGGAGCGGGAGGGCCAACACCGGGGAGCTGTTTTTT

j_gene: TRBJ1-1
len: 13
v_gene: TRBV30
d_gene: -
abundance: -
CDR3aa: CAWRRDSNTEAFF
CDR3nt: TGTGCCTGGCGTAGGGATTCGAACACTGAAGCTTTCTTT

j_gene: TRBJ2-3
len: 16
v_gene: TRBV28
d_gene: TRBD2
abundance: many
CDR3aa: CASSPGLAGTTDTQYF
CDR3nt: TGTGCCAGCAGCCCTGGCCTAGCGGGAACCACAGATACGCAGTATTTT

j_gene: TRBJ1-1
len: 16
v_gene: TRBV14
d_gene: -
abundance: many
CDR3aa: CASSQEQTRLNTEAFF
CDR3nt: TGTGCCAGCAGCCAAGAGCAGACCCGGTTAAACACTGAAGCTTTCTTT

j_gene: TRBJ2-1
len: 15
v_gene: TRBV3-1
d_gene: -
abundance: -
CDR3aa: CASSQDPGSYNEQFF
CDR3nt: TGTGCCAGCAGCCAAGACCCGGGGTCCTACAATGAGCAGTTCTTC

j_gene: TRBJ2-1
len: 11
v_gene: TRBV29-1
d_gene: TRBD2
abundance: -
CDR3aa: CSVVGGGEQFF
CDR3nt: TGCAGCGTTGTGGGCGGGGGTGAGCAGTTCTTC

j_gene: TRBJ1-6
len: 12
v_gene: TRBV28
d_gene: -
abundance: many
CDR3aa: CAGALGGSPLHF
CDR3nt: TGTGCCGGGGCCCTTGGGGGCTCACCCCTCCACTTT